The rows below give T cell receptor beta chains drawn from one sample of a study of blood T cell repertoires in COVID-19. Method: immunoSEQ multiplex PCR; TCRdb's copy keeps in-frame clones and lacks some. This sample carries some 150,000 clones, about four fifths of them seen once, and the ten largest clones take roughly 1.6%. The sample comprised peripheral blood. These receptors all stem from a human donor in a cohort sampled during active COVID-19. The CDR3 runs from the conserved cysteine through the conserved F or W. D genes are given only for firm matches. Where a row states a size, it is once, few, many or the class of an expanded clone; other rows omit it.

j_call,d_call,clone_size,v_call,cdr3_nt,cdr3_aa
TRBJ1-1,-,once,TRBV19,TGTGCCAGCCAAGTAGGGCGGGGGTTGACTGAAGCTTTCTTT,CASQVGRGLTEAFF
TRBJ1-3,-,-,TRBV7-3,TGTGCCAGCAGCCCCCGCGACTGTATCCCGGGACAAAGAGTGGACACCATATATTTT,CASSPRDCIPGQRVDTIYF
TRBJ2-1,TRBD1,once,TRBV5-4,TGTGCCAGCAGCCCGGACAGGGACAATGAGCAGTTCTTC,CASSPDRDNEQFF
TRBJ1-6,-,-,TRBV5-1,TGCGCCAGCAGCTTGGTGGCAGGAAATTCACCCCTCCACTTT,CASSLVAGNSPLHF
TRBJ2-7,TRBD2,-,TRBV4-3,TGCGCCAGCAGCCAAGAGAGCGGGAGCCACGAGCAGTACTTC,CASSQESGSHEQYF
TRBJ1-1,TRBD1,-,TRBV7-9,TGTGCCAGCAGCTTAGAACTGCAGAGGGGGCAGGGTGGCACTGAAGCTTTCTTT,CASSLELQRGQGGTEAFF
TRBJ2-2,-,-,TRBV20-1,TGCAGTGCTAGTCCATTAGGCAGGGAAAACGGGGAGCTGTTTTTT,CSASPLGRENGELFF
TRBJ2-1,-,-,TRBV7-6,TGTGCCAGCAGCTTAGGCGGAGGGCCCAACAATGAGCAGTTCTTC,CASSLGGGPNNEQFF
TRBJ2-2,-,-,TRBV7-2,TGTGCCAGCAGCTTAACTCCGGTTAACACCGGGGAGCTGTTTTTT,CASSLTPVNTGELFF
TRBJ2-2,-,few,TRBV11-1,TGTGCCAGCAGCCCGAGGAAAGCGAACACCGGGGAGCTGTTTTTT,CASSPRKANTGELFF
TRBJ1-2,-,-,TRBV10-3,TGTGCCATCAGTGAAGAAAACGGAGTTAACTATGGCTACACCTTC,CAISEENGVNYGYTF
TRBJ1-2,TRBD1,-,TRBV19,TGTGCCAGTAGCGGGACAGGGTCTGGGTATGGCTACACCTTC,CASSGTGSGYGYTF
TRBJ2-5,-,-,TRBV7-2,TGTGCCAGCAGCTTAGTACACGGGGGCCAAGAGACCCAGTACTTC,CASSLVHGGQETQYF
TRBJ2-1,-,-,TRBV30,TGTGCCTGGAGTCGTAGAAATTCCTACAATGAGCAGTTCTTC,CAWSRRNSYNEQFF
TRBJ1-5,-,-,TRBV7-8,TGTGCCAGCAGCTCAATTTTTGGCAACCAGCCCCAGCATTTT,CASSSIFGNQPQHF
TRBJ1-6,-,-,TRBV4-1,TGCGCCAGCAGCCAAGGACAGTCGAATTCACCCCTCCACTTT,CASSQGQSNSPLHF
TRBJ1-1,-,-,TRBV3-1/TRBV3-2,TGTGCCAGCAGCCAAGGGACGACAGGAGCAGAAGCTTTCTTT,CASSQGTTGAEAFF
TRBJ2-2,TRBD1,-,TRBV6-4,TGTGCCAGCAGTGAAGAGGGGGCTACCACCGGGGAGCTGTTTTTT,CASSEEGATTGELFF
TRBJ1-1,-,-,TRBV30,TGTGCCTGGAGTAAGGGAAGGGGGACTGAAGCTTTCTTT,CAWSKGRGTEAFF
TRBJ2-5,TRBD1,-,TRBV11-3,TGTGCCAGCAGCTTAGGGCAGGGGGTTCAAGAGACCCAGTACTTC,CASSLGQGVQETQYF
TRBJ2-1,TRBD2,-,TRBV27,TGTGCCAGCAGCCTAGGACTAGCGGGCTTCTACAATGAGCAGTTCTTC,CASSLGLAGFYNEQFF
TRBJ1-5,-,-,TRBV28,TGTGCCAGCAACAGGCCAAAGGTTAGCAATCAGCCCCAGCATTTT,CASNRPKVSNQPQHF
TRBJ2-2,TRBD2,-,TRBV7-2,TGTGCCAGCAGCCCTAGCGGGAGGTCGAACGGGGAGCTGTTTTTT,CASSPSGRSNGELFF
TRBJ2-7,TRBD2,-,TRBV5-4,TGTGCCAGCAGCTGGGGACTAGCAGCGTCCCGGGGGGAGCAGTACTTC,CASSWGLAASRGEQYF
TRBJ2-1,-,once,TRBV10-3,TGTGCCATCAGTGAGTCGGCCGGGACATTATACAATGAGCAGTTCTTC,CAISESAGTLYNEQFF
TRBJ2-1,TRBD1,-,TRBV3-1/TRBV3-2,TGTGCCAGCAGCCAAGATAGGGTGACAGGGGTCCAACTAATAGGCTCCTACAATGAGCAGTTCTTC,CASSQDRVTGVQLIGSYNEQFF
TRBJ1-1,-,once,TRBV10-3,TGTGCCATCAGTGAGGAAGGTAGGGGAGGCACTGAAGCTTTCTTT,CAISEEGRGGTEAFF
TRBJ1-1,TRBD1,-,TRBV7-8,TGTGCCAGCAGCTTAAGACAGGGGGTCGGGACTGAAGCTTTCTTT,CASSLRQGVGTEAFF
TRBJ2-3,TRBD2,-,TRBV7-6,TGTGCCAGCAGCCTAGGACTAGCGGGAGATACGCAGTATTTT,CASSLGLAGDTQYF
TRBJ2-1,-,-,TRBV5-1,TGCGCCAGCAGTTTGGGGCCCGGACTTGGATACAATGAGCAGTTCTTC,CASSLGPGLGYNEQFF
TRBJ2-1,-,-,TRBV5-6,TGTGCCAGCAGCTTGTATCGGCGGGGAGACAATGAGCAGTTCTTC,CASSLYRRGDNEQFF
TRBJ1-1,TRBD1,-,TRBV6-5,TGTGCCAGCAGGAGACAACAGGGGGCGCACACTGAAGCTTTCTTT,CASRRQQGAHTEAFF
TRBJ2-1,-,-,TRBV6-1,TGTGCCAGCAGTGACGCCCCCCCGACGGGGGAGCAGTTCTTC,CASSDAPPTGEQFF
TRBJ2-1,TRBD2,-,TRBV7-9,TGTGCCAGCACCGTCCGGGGTAGCGGGAATGAGCAGTTCTTC,CASTVRGSGNEQFF
TRBJ1-1,-,-,TRBV6-5,TGTGCCAGCAGTCTCGCGTCCCCAAGGGGAGCTTTCTTT,CASSLASPRGAFF
TRBJ2-6,TRBD2,-,TRBV4-1,TGCGCCAGCAGCCAACCACAACTAGCGGGCCACTCTGGGGCCAACGTCCTGACTTTC,CASSQPQLAGHSGANVLTF
TRBJ2-1,-,-,TRBV6-5,TGTGCCAGCATCGAACTAGGAAGTCCGGACAATGAGCAGTTCTTC,CASIELGSPDNEQFF
TRBJ1-5,TRBD1,-,TRBV6-5,TGTGCCAGCAGGTTGGACAGGGGGCTTCAGCCCCAGCATTTT,CASRLDRGLQPQHF
TRBJ1-5,-,-,TRBV28,TGTGCCAGCAGTCCACCGATACAGCGGCCGCCCCAGCATTTT,CASSPPIQRPPQHF
TRBJ2-1,TRBD2,-,TRBV4-2,TGTGCCAGCAGCCAAGAAGGGACGGGAGGGCCGAGGAATGAGCAGTTCTTC,CASSQEGTGGPRNEQFF
TRBJ2-7,TRBD1,-,TRBV28,TGTGCCACCATTAGCCCCGGGACAGGGGGCCTCAACGAGCAGTACTTC,CATISPGTGGLNEQYF
TRBJ2-5,TRBD2,few,TRBV6-4,TGTGCCAGCAGTGTTGGACTAGCGGGTCGGGAGACCCAGTACTTC,CASSVGLAGRETQYF
TRBJ2-4,TRBD1,-,TRBV28,TGTGCCAGCAGCAGAAAAAACCGGGACAGCTCGATAGCCAAAAACATTCAGTACTTC,CASSRKNRDSSIAKNIQYF
TRBJ2-1,-,once,TRBV12-2,TGTGCAAGTCTCATCTCATGTGCGGGAAGCTCCTACAATGAGCAGTTCTTC,CASLISCAGSSYNEQFF
TRBJ2-1,TRBD2,-,TRBV6-5,TGTGCCAGTACCCCGGGACTAGCGTACAATGAGCAGTTCTTC,CASTPGLAYNEQFF
TRBJ2-7,-,-,TRBV19,TGTGCCAGTAGTAGTAGGGGATTCGCCTACGAGCAGTACTTC,CASSSRGFAYEQYF
TRBJ1-1,-,-,TRBV6-5,TGTGCCAGCACCCAGACAACAGGGCACACTGAAGCTTTCTTT,CASTQTTGHTEAFF
TRBJ2-1,-,-,TRBV6-2/TRBV6-3,TGTGCCAGCAGTATTAGTGGGACTCCAAACAATGAGCAGTTCTTC,CASSISGTPNNEQFF
TRBJ1-2,-,-,TRBV5-6,TGTGCCAGCAGCTTGCAGGGAAATGGCTACACCTTC,CASSLQGNGYTF
TRBJ1-5,-,few,TRBV5-4,TGTGCCAGCAGAGCGGGAGGCCAGCCCCAGCATTTT,CASRAGGQPQHF
TRBJ2-1,TRBD2,once,TRBV19,TGTGCCAGTAGTAAGCTAGCGGGAGCTTACAATGAGCAGTTCTTC,CASSKLAGAYNEQFF